This entry concerns a single T cell receptor beta chain. The antigen is unknown. When nine to ten days of culture had elapsed, CD4+ T cells were isolated. Either the BNT162b2 or mRNA-1273 vaccine was given to participants in two doses. According to the study, vaccine recipients showed no prior SARS-CoV-2 infection and negative nucleocapsid antibodies. The data are from a study of vaccination effects on CD4 cells after COVID-19. Study information: After the second dose, samples were taken at median day 72.

Sequenced by immunoSEQ multiplex PCR; TCRdb stores in-frame clones only, minus some. The sample has just under 75,000 clones, nearly 75% seen once. The TCR was taken from a human donor who received a COVID-19 vaccine. The material was CD4+ T cells from PBMCs cultured without peptide, obtained after COVID-19 vaccination.

CDR3 coding DNA: TGTGCCAGCAGACGGACAGGTGGCTATGGCTACACCTTC. It encodes CASRRTGGYGYTF. J is TRBJ1-2 and V is TRBV27, with 7 nucleotides matching TRBD1. Losses at the gene ends were 6 bases for V and 4 bases for J; bases not matched to a gene: 5. Germline CDR1 reads MNHEY; CDR2 reads SMNVEV (reference sequence). This CDR3 region has 13 residues.